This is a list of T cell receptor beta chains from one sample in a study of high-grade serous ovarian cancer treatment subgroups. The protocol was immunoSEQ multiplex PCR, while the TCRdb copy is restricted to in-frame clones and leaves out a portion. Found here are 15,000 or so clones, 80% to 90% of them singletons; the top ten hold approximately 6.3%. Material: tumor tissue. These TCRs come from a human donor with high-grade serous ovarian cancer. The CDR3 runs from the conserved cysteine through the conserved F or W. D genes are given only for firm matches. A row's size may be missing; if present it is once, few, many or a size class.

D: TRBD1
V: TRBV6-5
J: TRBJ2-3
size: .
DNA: TGTGCCAGCAGTTATTTTCCGGGACAGGGTGTCGCGCAGTATTTT
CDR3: CASSYFPGQGVAQYF

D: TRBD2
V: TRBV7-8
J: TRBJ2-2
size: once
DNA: TGTGCCAGCAGCCATCTCCTAGCGGGGACCGGGGAGCTGTTTTTT
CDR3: CASSHLLAGTGELFF

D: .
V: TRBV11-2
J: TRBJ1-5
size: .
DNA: TGTGCCAGCAGCTCCCTACGTGGGGGGTTTGATCAGCCCCAGCATTTT
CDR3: CASSSLRGGFDQPQHF

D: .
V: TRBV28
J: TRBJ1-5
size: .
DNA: TGTGCCAGCAGCGAGGGGGGAGGCAATCAGCCCCAGCATTTT
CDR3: CASSEGGGNQPQHF

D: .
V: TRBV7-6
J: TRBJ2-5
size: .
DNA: TGTGCCAGCAACGGGGGTCAAGAGACCCAGTACTTC
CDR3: CASNGGQETQYF

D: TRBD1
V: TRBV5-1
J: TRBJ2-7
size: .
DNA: TGCGCCAGCAGCTGGGAAGGACAGGGGCCCTACGAGCAGTACTTC
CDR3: CASSWEGQGPYEQYF

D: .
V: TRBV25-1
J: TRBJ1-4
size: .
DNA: TGTGCCAGCACCCAATCGGGCACAGGGGAAAAACTGTTTTTT
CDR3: CASTQSGTGEKLFF

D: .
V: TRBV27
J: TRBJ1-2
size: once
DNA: TGTGCCAGCAGTTTATATAGTCCCTATGGCTACACCTTC
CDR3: CASSLYSPYGYTF

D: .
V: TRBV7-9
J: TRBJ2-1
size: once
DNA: TGTGCCAGCAGCCAGCCCAACAGGGTCCAGTTCTTC
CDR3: CASSQPNRVQFF

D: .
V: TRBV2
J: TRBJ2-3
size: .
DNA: TGTGCCAGCAGTGTGGCTAGTGATACGCAGTATTTT
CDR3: CASSVASDTQYF

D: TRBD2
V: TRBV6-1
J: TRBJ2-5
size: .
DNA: TGTGCCAGCAGTTGGGGGGGAAGAGAGACCCAGTACTTC
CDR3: CASSWGGRETQYF

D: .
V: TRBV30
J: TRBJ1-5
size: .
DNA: TGTGCCTGGAACGATGACCCTAATCAGCCCCAGCATTTT
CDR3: CAWNDDPNQPQHF

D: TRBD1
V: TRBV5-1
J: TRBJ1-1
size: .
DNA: TGCGCCAGCAGCTCCGGGACAGATTTCATGAACACTGAAGCTTTCTTT
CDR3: CASSSGTDFMNTEAFF

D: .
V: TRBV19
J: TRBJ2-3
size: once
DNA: TGTGCCAGTAGTATTGGTAACAGGATTACAGATACGCAGTATTTT
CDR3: CASSIGNRITDTQYF

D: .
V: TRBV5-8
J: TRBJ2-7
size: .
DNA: TGTGCCAGCAGCGCAGGAGCCTACAGGGTTGGCGAGCAGTACTTC
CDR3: CASSAGAYRVGEQYF

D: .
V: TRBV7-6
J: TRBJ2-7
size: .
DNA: TGTGCCAGCAGCTTAGCGGGGGTTGCCTACGAGCAGTACTTC
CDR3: CASSLAGVAYEQYF

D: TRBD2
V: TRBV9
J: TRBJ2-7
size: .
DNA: TGTGCCAGCAGCGTAGCTTCGGGGGGGACCTACGAGCAGTACTTC
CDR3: CASSVASGGTYEQYF